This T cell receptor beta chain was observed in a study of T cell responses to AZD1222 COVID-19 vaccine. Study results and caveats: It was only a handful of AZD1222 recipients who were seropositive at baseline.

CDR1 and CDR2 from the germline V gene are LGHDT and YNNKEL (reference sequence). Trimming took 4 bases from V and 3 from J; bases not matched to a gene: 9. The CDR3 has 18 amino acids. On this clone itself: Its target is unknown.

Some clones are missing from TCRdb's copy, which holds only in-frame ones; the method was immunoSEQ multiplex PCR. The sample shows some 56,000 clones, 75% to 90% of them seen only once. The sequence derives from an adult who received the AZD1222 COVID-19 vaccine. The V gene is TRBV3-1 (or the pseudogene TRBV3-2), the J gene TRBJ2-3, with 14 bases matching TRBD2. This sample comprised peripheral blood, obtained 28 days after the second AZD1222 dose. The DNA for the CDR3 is TGTGCCAGCAGCCCCCGACTAGCGGGAGGGCCGTGGACAGATACGCAGTATTTT. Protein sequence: CASSPRLAGGPWTDTQYF.